The rows below give T cell receptor beta chains drawn from one sample of a study of blood T cell repertoires in COVID-19. Sequencing used immunoSEQ multiplex PCR; TCRdb keeps in-frame clones, though not all of them. The data contain approximately 21,000 clones, 86% of them singletons. What was sequenced was peripheral blood. These receptors all stem from a woman aged 80 or older with active or convalescent COVID-19. Each CDR3 is given with its conserved first and last residue. The D gene is left open where the match is weak. Not every row has a clone size; where given, it reads once, few, many or a size class.

CDR3 DNA: TGCGCCAGCAGCCAAGAATCGGGGGGGCCATACGAGCAGTACTTC
CDR3 protein: CASSQESGGPYEQYF
V gene: TRBV4-3
J gene: TRBJ2-7
clone size: NA
D gene: TRBD2

CDR3 DNA: TGTGCCAGCAGCCGAGCCCAGGGGTCGCGCGAGCAGTACTTC
CDR3 protein: CASSRAQGSREQYF
V gene: TRBV7-8
J gene: TRBJ2-7
clone size: NA
D gene: NA

CDR3 DNA: TGTGCCAGCAGCGTCCTGGGCAGGGCTGGGGCCAACGTCCTGACTTTC
CDR3 protein: CASSVLGRAGANVLTF
V gene: TRBV9
J gene: TRBJ2-6
clone size: NA
D gene: NA

CDR3 DNA: TGTGCCAGCAGTTCCTATCCGGGACAGGGGGTGGGTGGGGGAAACACCATATATTTT
CDR3 protein: CASSSYPGQGVGGGNTIYF
V gene: TRBV27
J gene: TRBJ1-3
clone size: NA
D gene: TRBD1

CDR3 DNA: TGTGCCAGCTCACCGATTACAGGGGAGCACTATGGCTACACCTTC
CDR3 protein: CASSPITGEHYGYTF
V gene: TRBV18
J gene: TRBJ1-2
clone size: NA
D gene: TRBD1

CDR3 DNA: TGTGCCAGCAGCTTGGGCGGTGCGGGAGCCTATAGCACAGATACGCAGTATTTT
CDR3 protein: CASSLGGAGAYSTDTQYF
V gene: TRBV5-6
J gene: TRBJ2-3
clone size: NA
D gene: TRBD2

CDR3 DNA: TGTGCCAGCAGCCCCGAGGGACTAGCGAATAGGAATGAGCAGTTCTTC
CDR3 protein: CASSPEGLANRNEQFF
V gene: TRBV5-4
J gene: TRBJ2-1
clone size: NA
D gene: TRBD2

CDR3 DNA: TGTGCCAGCAGTTCTAGATTACCCTACAATGAGCAGTTCTTC
CDR3 protein: CASSSRLPYNEQFF
V gene: TRBV6-2/TRBV6-3
J gene: TRBJ2-1
clone size: NA
D gene: NA

CDR3 DNA: TGTGCCAGTAGTAACACAGGGGCTGGAAACACCATATATTTT
CDR3 protein: CASSNTGAGNTIYF
V gene: TRBV19
J gene: TRBJ1-3
clone size: NA
D gene: TRBD1

CDR3 DNA: TGTGCCAGCAGTTACTCGGGACTAGCGGGATACAATGAGCAGTTCTTC
CDR3 protein: CASSYSGLAGYNEQFF
V gene: TRBV6-5
J gene: TRBJ2-1
clone size: NA
D gene: TRBD2

CDR3 DNA: TGTGCCAGCAGCGGGACAGGGTGGGGCACAGATACGCAGTATTTT
CDR3 protein: CASSGTGWGTDTQYF
V gene: TRBV9
J gene: TRBJ2-3
clone size: NA
D gene: TRBD1

CDR3 DNA: TGCGCCAGCAGCCTAGGGACAGGAGACTATGGCTACACCTTC
CDR3 protein: CASSLGTGDYGYTF
V gene: TRBV4-3
J gene: TRBJ1-2
clone size: NA
D gene: TRBD1

CDR3 DNA: TGTGCCAGCAGTAGGGTCCCAGGGAATGAGCAGTTCTTC
CDR3 protein: CASSRVPGNEQFF
V gene: TRBV6-5
J gene: TRBJ2-1
clone size: NA
D gene: NA

CDR3 DNA: TGTGCCAGTTCAGTATCCCGGGGAGCGGAGACCCAGTACTTC
CDR3 protein: CASSVSRGAETQYF
V gene: TRBV19
J gene: TRBJ2-5
clone size: NA
D gene: NA

CDR3 DNA: TGTGCCAGTAGTACACTAGCGGGAGTGCCCTACAATGAGCAGTTCTTC
CDR3 protein: CASSTLAGVPYNEQFF
V gene: TRBV19
J gene: TRBJ2-1
clone size: NA
D gene: TRBD2

CDR3 DNA: TGTGCCACCAGTGATAACCGGGACAGGGGGTCCTACGAGCAGTACTTC
CDR3 protein: CATSDNRDRGSYEQYF
V gene: TRBV24-1
J gene: TRBJ2-7
clone size: NA
D gene: TRBD1

CDR3 DNA: TGCAGCGTTGATCAGGGGACAGATACGCAGTATTTT
CDR3 protein: CSVDQGTDTQYF
V gene: TRBV29-1
J gene: TRBJ2-3
clone size: NA
D gene: NA

CDR3 DNA: TGTGCCAGCAGCCAGGACCAACTAGCGGGCACAGATACGCAGTATTTT
CDR3 protein: CASSQDQLAGTDTQYF
V gene: TRBV4-2
J gene: TRBJ2-3
clone size: NA
D gene: TRBD2

CDR3 DNA: TGTGCCAGCAGCGCCGGGACAGCCTATAATTCACCCCTCCACTTT
CDR3 protein: CASSAGTAYNSPLHF
V gene: TRBV5-4
J gene: TRBJ1-6
clone size: NA
D gene: TRBD1

CDR3 DNA: TGTGCCAGTAAAACAGGGACCTCGAACACTGAAGCTTTCTTT
CDR3 protein: CASKTGTSNTEAFF
V gene: TRBV19
J gene: TRBJ1-1
clone size: NA
D gene: NA

CDR3 DNA: TGTGCCAGCAGTTCCGGGACAGGGAGTAACTATGGCTACACCTTC
CDR3 protein: CASSSGTGSNYGYTF
V gene: TRBV28
J gene: TRBJ1-2
clone size: NA
D gene: TRBD1

CDR3 DNA: TGTGCCAGCAGCTTAGTTCGGAGCACAGATACGCAGTATTTT
CDR3 protein: CASSLVRSTDTQYF
V gene: TRBV11-2
J gene: TRBJ2-3
clone size: NA
D gene: NA

CDR3 DNA: TGTGCCAGCAGCAGGGCGGGGAGCCGCCACAATGAGCAGTTCTTC
CDR3 protein: CASSRAGSRHNEQFF
V gene: TRBV6-5
J gene: TRBJ2-1
clone size: NA
D gene: NA

CDR3 DNA: TGTGCCAGCAGCTTAACTAGCGGGGGGAGGTACAATGAGCAGTTCTTC
CDR3 protein: CASSLTSGGRYNEQFF
V gene: TRBV5-6
J gene: TRBJ2-1
clone size: NA
D gene: TRBD2

CDR3 DNA: TGTGCCTCGGGACAGGGGGCCGGAGGCTACACCTTC
CDR3 protein: CASGQGAGGYTF
V gene: TRBV10-3
J gene: TRBJ1-2
clone size: NA
D gene: TRBD1

CDR3 DNA: TGTGCCAGCAGCGTAACCCCCAGGGGGATCTATGGCTACACCTTC
CDR3 protein: CASSVTPRGIYGYTF
V gene: TRBV3-1/TRBV3-2
J gene: TRBJ1-2
clone size: few
D gene: TRBD1

CDR3 DNA: TGTGCCAGCAGCCCGCGGACAGGGGACTACTCTGGAAACACCATATATTTT
CDR3 protein: CASSPRTGDYSGNTIYF
V gene: TRBV11-2
J gene: TRBJ1-3
clone size: NA
D gene: TRBD1

CDR3 DNA: TGTGCCAGCAGTGGACTAGCGGACACAGATACGCAGTATTTT
CDR3 protein: CASSGLADTDTQYF
V gene: TRBV6-6
J gene: TRBJ2-3
clone size: once
D gene: TRBD2

CDR3 DNA: TGTGCCAGCAGTCTGAGACAGGCTTGGGGAGAGACCCAGTACTTC
CDR3 protein: CASSLRQAWGETQYF
V gene: TRBV28
J gene: TRBJ2-5
clone size: NA
D gene: NA

CDR3 DNA: TGTGCCAGCAGCTTTGACAGGGGATTAATCTACACAGATACGCAGTATTTT
CDR3 protein: CASSFDRGLIYTDTQYF
V gene: TRBV7-2
J gene: TRBJ2-3
clone size: NA
D gene: TRBD1

CDR3 DNA: TGCAGCGTTGAAGATATTGGCGGGAAGTACAATGAGCAGTTCTTC
CDR3 protein: CSVEDIGGKYNEQFF
V gene: TRBV29-1
J gene: TRBJ2-1
clone size: once
D gene: NA

CDR3 DNA: TGTGCCAGCAGCCGCCTCATAGGGACAGGGACCGGCTACACCTTC
CDR3 protein: CASSRLIGTGTGYTF
V gene: TRBV7-2
J gene: TRBJ1-2
clone size: NA
D gene: TRBD1